This TCR beta chain appears in the sequencing data of a study of blood T cell repertoires in COVID-19. Overall study: Sites across the United States, Italy and Spain contributed samples from acute and convalescent COVID-19. In each case, the material was cDNA or gDNA derived from T cells, B-cell-depleted T cells, or PBMCs.

Sequencing used immunoSEQ multiplex PCR; TCRdb keeps in-frame clones, though not all of them. The table lists 50,000 to 65,000 clones, roughly 80% of them singletons. CDR1 SNHLY and CDR2 FYNNEI come from the germline V gene. The CDR3 extends over 16 amino acids. Trimming removed 6 bases from V and 1 base from J; junction bases left unmatched: 10. Sequences were obtained from peripheral blood. The sequence was collected from a man between 65 and 79 years old with acute or convalescent COVID-19. The chain joins TRBV2 to TRBJ2-7; TRBD1 agrees at 9 bases. The chain's CDR3 is CASSPRLGQGSYEQYF. As DNA, the CDR3 is TGTGCCAGCAGCCCAAGGTTGGGACAGGGTTCCTACGAGCAGTACTTC.